The source of this TCR beta chain is a study of T cell changes during pregnancy in multiple sclerosis. The data were produced by immunoSEQ multiplex PCR, yet TCRdb's version contains in-frame clones alone and is incomplete. The sample lists tens of thousands of clones, roughly 90% occurring once. Germline lookup yields CDR1 LNHDA and CDR2 SQIVND (reference sequence). V gave up 0 bases and J gave up 9 bases, with 8 bases separating them. This CDR3 contains 12 residues. This clonotype was sampled from a female donor in good health, enrolled as a control in a pregnancy study. The specimen was peripheral blood, collected in the first trimester of pregnancy. The chain links TRBV19 to TRBJ1-2; D gene unclear. CDR3 in DNA: TGTGCCAGTAGTATAGAGGCCGGGAGCTACACCTTC. Amino acids: CASSIEAGSYTF. Looking up the rest from reference TRBV19 and TRBJ1-2 gives the full variable domain: DGGITQSPKYLFRKEGQNVTLSCEQNLNHDAMYWYRQDPGQGLRLIYYSQIVNDFQKGDIAEGYSVSREKKESFPLTVTSAQKNPTAFYLCASSIEAGSYTFGSGTRLTVV.